This TCR beta chain was recorded in a study of CD8 T cells in ankylosing spondylitis. Study conclusions and caveats: For ankylosing spondylitis blood, a TCR beta motif of about 8 highly homologous variants appeared characteristic.

This CDR3 has 15 amino acids. Germline assignment: CDR1 LGHNA and CDR2 YNFKEQ. With 1 base clipped from V and 5 bases from J, the junction kept 4 bases outside the gene matches. MiXCR, run by TCRdb on the 5' RACE reads, gives a single entry per CDR3 protein. The repertoire holds fewer than 400,000 distinct CDR3 sequences, with 14% to 15% as singletons. With respect to this clonotype: What it recognizes is unknown.

The genes are TRBV4-2 and TRBJ2-7, with 11 bases identical to TRBD2. The origin of this receptor is a male donor with ankylosing spondylitis or in good health (not recorded which). What was sequenced was blood, either unsorted or a sorted T cell fraction (not recorded which). CDR3 protein: CASSQVAGGPHEQYF. In DNA form, the CDR3 reads TGTGCCAGCAGCCAAGTAGCGGGAGGGCCCCACGAGCAGTACTTC.